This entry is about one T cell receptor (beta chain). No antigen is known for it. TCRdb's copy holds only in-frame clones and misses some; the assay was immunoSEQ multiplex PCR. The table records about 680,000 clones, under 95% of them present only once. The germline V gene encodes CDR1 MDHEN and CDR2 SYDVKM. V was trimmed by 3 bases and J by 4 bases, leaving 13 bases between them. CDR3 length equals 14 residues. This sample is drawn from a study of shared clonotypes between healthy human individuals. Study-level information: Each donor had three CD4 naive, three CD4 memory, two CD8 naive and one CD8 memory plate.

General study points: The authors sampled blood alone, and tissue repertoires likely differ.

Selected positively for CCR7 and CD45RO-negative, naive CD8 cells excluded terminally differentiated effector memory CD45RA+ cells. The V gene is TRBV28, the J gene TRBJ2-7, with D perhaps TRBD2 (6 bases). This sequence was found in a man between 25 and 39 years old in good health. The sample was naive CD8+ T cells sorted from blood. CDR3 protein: CASSFSRGAYEQYF. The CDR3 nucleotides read TGTGCCAGCAGTTTTTCGCGGGGAGCGTACGAGCAGTACTTC.